This TCR beta chain was retrieved from a study of blood T cell repertoires in COVID-19. The wider study: Italy, Spain and the United States were the sources of the convalescent and acute COVID-19 samples. T cells, B-cell-depleted T cells, or PBMCs provided the cDNA or gDNA that served as material.

In the authors' workflow: Amplification with reference gene primers provided the estimates of nucleated cell counts. Data came from immunoSEQ multiplex PCR; TCRdb stores just in-frame clones and leaves some out. That table supplies the V and J calls and clone size; D and trimming were determined from the DNA. The sample records 60,000 to 80,000 clones, about four fifths being singletons. There are 16 residues in the CDR3. The V gene's germline CDR1 is LGHNA and CDR2 YNFKEQ. V shed 0 bases and J shed 4 bases, with 15 bases lying between them. The chain has TRBV4-2 and TRBJ1-2; TRBD1 is a possible D gene (5 bases). The material sequenced was peripheral blood. The clonotype was recovered from a man aged 50-59 years with active COVID-19. The CDR3 region has the DNA TGTGCCAGCAGCCAAGATTGGCAGGACACAAGCTATGGCTACACCTTC. Translation gives CASSQDWQDTSYGYTF.